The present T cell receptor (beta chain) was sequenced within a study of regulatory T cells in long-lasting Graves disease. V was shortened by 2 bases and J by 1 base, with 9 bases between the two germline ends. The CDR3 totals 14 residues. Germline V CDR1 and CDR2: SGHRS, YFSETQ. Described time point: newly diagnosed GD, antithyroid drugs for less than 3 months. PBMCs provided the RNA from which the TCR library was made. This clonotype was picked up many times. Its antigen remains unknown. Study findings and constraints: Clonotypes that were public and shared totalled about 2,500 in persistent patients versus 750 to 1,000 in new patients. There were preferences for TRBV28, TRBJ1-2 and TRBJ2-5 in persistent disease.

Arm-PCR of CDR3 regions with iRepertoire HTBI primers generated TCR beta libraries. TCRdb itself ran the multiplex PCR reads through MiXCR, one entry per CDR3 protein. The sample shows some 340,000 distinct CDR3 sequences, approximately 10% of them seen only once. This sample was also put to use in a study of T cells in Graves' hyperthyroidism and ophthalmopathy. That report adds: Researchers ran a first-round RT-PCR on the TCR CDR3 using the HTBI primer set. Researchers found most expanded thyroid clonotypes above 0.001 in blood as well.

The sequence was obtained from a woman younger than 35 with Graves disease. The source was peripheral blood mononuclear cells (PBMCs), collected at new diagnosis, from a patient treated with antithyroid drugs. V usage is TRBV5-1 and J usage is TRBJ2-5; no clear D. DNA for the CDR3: TGCGCCAGCAGCTTATCTCGGCCCCAAGAGACCCAGTACTTC. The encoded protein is CASSLSRPQETQYF.